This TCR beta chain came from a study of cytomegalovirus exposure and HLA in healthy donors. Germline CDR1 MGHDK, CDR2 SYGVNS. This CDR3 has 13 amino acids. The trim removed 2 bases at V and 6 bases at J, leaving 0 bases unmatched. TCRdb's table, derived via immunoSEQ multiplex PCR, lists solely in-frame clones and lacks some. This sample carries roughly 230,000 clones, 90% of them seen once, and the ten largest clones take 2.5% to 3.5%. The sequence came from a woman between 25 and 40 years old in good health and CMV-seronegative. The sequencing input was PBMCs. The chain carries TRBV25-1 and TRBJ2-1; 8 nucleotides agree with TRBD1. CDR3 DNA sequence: TGTGCCAGCAGTGAAGGACAGGGCAATGAGCAGTTCTTC. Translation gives CASSEGQGNEQFF.